Here is one T cell receptor beta chain with its context. Study processing details: Researchers report that nucleated cell counts were estimated from reference gene primer amplification. The method was immunoSEQ multiplex PCR; TCRdb's version includes in-frame clones alone and lacks a portion of them. V and J calls and clone size are copied from that table; D and trimming were computed from the DNA. The data hold around 180,000 clones, with 74% observed a single time. The sample comes from a study of blood T cell repertoires in COVID-19. As for the study in general: Italy, Spain and the United States were the sources of the convalescent and acute COVID-19 samples. The cDNA or gDNA used as material had been derived from T cells, B-cell-depleted T cells, or PBMCs.

Between the trimmed V and J ends, which lost 5 bases and 3 bases, there was a span of 14 bases. CDR3 size: 14 residues. Germline V CDR1 and CDR2: SGHVS, FNYEAQ. The receptor was derived from a woman older than 75 with acute or convalescent COVID-19. The chain couples TRBV7-6 to TRBJ2-7, with TRBD1 as a possible D gene (6 bases). Input material: peripheral blood. DNA for the CDR3: TGTGCCAGCAGCCTCAACGGACAGTTCTACGAGCAGTACTTC. This gives the protein CASSLNGQFYEQYF.